This T cell receptor beta chain was recorded in a study of T cell responses to AZD1222 COVID-19 vaccine. As to this clone: Its antigen remains unknown. One end of the junction fails to match germline, which may point to a read error.

Germline V gives CDR1 WSHSY, CDR2 SAAADI. The length of the CDR3 is 15 residues. Both about-4-week and about-12-week second-dose recipients were combined. Findings and caveats of the study: Clonal diversity was possibly underestimated, and white British individuals and females predominated among donors. After two AZD1222 doses, spike-specific TCR breadth and depth rose versus day 0. With dominance at 160-218 and 743-854, vaccine-associated CD4 TCRs spanned spike.

Generated by immunoSEQ multiplex PCR, the TCRdb table keeps only in-frame clones and is missing some. The sample contains approximately 160,000 clones, 90% to 95% of which appear only once. The rearrangement joins TRBV10-2 to TRBJ2-5; weak D call: TRBD1 (5 bases). This TCR was sampled from an adult who received the AZD1222 COVID-19 vaccine. Sequences were derived from peripheral blood, sampled 28 days after the second AZD1222 dose. CDR3 sequence: CASSDPGRGQESQYF. For the CDR3, the DNA is TGCGCCAGCAGTGACCCGGGTAGGGGCCAAGAGAGCCAGTACTTC.